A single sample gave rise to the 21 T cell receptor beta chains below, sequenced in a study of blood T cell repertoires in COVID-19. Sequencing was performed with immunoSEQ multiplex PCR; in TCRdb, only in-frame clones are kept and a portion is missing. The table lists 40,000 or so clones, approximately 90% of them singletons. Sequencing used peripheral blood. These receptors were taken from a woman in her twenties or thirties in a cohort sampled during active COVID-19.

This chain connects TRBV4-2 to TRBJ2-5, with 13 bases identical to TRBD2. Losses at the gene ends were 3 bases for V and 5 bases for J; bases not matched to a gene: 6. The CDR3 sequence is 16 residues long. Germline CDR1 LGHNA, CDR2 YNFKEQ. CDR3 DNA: TGTGCCAGCAGCCATTGGACTAGCGGGAGTATTGAGACCCAGTACTTC. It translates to CASSHWTSGSIETQYF.

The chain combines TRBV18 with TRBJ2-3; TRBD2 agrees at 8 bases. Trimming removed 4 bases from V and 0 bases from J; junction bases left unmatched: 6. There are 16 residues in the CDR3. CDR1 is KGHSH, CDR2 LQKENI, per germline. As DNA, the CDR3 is TGTGCCAGCTCACGACTAGCGAGTACTAGCACAGATACGCAGTATTTT. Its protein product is CASSRLASTSTDTQYF.

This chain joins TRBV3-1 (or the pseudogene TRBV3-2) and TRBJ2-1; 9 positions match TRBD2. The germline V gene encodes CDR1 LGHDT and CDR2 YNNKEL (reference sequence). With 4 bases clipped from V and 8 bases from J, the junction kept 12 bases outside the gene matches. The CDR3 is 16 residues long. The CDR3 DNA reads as TGTGCCAGCAGCCCCAGAGTTAGCGGGAGAGGCGATGAGCAGTTCTTC. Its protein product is CASSPRVSGRGDEQFF.

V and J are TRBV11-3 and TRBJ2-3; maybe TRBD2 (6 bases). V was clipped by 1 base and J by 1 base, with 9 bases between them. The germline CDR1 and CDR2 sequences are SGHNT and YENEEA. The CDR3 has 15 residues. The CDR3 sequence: CASSLGTGGTDTQYF. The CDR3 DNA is TGTGCCAGCAGCTTAGGAACGGGAGGCACAGATACGCAGTATTTT.

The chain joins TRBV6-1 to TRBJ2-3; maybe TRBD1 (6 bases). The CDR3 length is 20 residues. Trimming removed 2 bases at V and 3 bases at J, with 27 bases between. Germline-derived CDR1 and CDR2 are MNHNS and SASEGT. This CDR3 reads CASSERAGARTQTRTDTQYF. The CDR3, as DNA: TGTGCCAGCAGTGAACGGGCAGGGGCTAGGACTCAGACGCGTACAGATACGCAGTATTTT.

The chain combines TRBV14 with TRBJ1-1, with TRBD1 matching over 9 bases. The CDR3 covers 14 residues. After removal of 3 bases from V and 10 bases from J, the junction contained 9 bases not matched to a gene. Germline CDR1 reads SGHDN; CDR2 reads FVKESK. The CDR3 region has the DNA TGTGCCAGCAGCCAGCAGGGACAGGGCCATAGAGCTTTCTTT. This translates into CASSQQGQGHRAFF. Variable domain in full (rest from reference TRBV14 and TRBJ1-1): EAGVTQFPSHSVIEKGQTVTLRCDPISGHDNLYWYRRVMGKEIKFLLHFVKESKQDESGMPNNRFLAERTGGTYSTLKVQPAELEDSGVYFCASSQQGQGHRAFFGQGTRLTVV.

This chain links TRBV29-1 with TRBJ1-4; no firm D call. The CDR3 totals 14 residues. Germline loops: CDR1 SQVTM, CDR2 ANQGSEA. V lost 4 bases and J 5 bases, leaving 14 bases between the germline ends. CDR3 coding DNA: TGCAGCGTTGCCTACGAGGCGGCAAATGAAAAACTGTTTTTT. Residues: CSVAYEAANEKLFF.

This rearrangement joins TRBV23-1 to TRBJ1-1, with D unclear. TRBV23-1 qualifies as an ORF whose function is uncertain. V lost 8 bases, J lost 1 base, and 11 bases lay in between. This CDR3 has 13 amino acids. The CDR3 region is CASLPAGNTEAFF. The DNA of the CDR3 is TGCGCCAGCCTCCCGGCAGGGAACACTGAAGCTTTCTTT.

This CDR3 is CASKTGIGNEQFF. CDR3 bases: TGTGCCAGCAAGACAGGGATTGGCAATGAGCAGTTCTTC. The rearrangement uses TRBV19 and TRBJ2-1; 7 bases agree with TRBD1. Trimming cost V 9 bases and J 6 bases; bases outside gene matches: 8. The CDR3 is made up of 13 amino acids. In germline, CDR1 is LNHDA, CDR2 SQIVND (reference sequence).

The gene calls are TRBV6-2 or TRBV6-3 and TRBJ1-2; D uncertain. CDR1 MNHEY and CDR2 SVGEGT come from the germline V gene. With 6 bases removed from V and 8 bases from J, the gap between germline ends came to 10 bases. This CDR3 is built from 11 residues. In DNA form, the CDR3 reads TGTGCCAGCAGCTCCCCCGGGGGCTACACCTTC. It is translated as CASSSPGGYTF.

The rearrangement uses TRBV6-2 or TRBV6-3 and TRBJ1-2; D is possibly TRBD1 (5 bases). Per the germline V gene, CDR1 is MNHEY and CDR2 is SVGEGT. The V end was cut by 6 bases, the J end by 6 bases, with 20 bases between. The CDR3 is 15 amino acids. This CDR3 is CASSPFLAGHNGYTF. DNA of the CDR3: TGTGCCAGCAGCCCCTTCCTTGCGGGGCACAATGGCTACACCTTC.

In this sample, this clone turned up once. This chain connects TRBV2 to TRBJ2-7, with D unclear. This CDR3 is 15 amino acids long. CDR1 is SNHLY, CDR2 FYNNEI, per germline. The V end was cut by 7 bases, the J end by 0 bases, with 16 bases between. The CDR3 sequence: CASITTEGSSYEQYF. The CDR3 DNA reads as TGTGCCAGCATTACTACCGAAGGAAGCTCCTACGAGCAGTACTTC.

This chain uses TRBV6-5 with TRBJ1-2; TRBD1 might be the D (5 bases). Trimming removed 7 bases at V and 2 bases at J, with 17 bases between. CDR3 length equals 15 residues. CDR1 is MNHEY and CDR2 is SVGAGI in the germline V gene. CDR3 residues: CASIPGGQSNYGYTF. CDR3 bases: TGTGCCAGCATCCCCGGTGGACAATCCAACTATGGCTACACCTTC.

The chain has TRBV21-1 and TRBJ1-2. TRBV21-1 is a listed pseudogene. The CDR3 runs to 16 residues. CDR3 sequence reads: CASSVGGGRVAGGYTF. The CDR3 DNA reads TGTGCCAGCAGCGTGGGGGGTGGCAGGGTGGCCGGTGGCTACACCTTC.

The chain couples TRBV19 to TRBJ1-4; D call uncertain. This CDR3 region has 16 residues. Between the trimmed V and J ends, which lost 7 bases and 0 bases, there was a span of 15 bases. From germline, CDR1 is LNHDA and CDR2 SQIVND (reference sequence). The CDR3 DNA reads TGTGCCAGTACCCAATCGAGGAGGGCAACTAATGAAAAACTGTTTTTT. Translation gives CASTQSRRATNEKLFF. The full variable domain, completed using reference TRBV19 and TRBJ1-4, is DGGITQSPKYLFRKEGQNVTLSCEQNLNHDAMYWYRQDPGQGLRLIYYSQIVNDFQKGDIAEGYSVSREKKESFPLTVTSAQKNPTAFYLCASTQSRRATNEKLFFGSGTQLSVL.

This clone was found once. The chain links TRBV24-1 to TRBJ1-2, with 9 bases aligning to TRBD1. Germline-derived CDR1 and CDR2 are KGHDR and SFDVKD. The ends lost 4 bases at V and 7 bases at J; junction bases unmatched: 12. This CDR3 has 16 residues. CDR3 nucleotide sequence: TGTGCCACCAGTGACCGCTCCGGGACAGGGTTAACTGGCTACACCTTC. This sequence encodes CATSDRSGTGLTGYTF.

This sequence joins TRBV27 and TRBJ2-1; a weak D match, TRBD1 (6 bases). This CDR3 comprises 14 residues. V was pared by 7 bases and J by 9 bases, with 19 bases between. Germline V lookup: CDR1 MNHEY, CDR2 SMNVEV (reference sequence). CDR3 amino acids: CASKSGTLYGEQFF. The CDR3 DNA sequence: TGTGCCAGCAAGTCAGGGACACTCTATGGTGAGCAGTTCTTC.

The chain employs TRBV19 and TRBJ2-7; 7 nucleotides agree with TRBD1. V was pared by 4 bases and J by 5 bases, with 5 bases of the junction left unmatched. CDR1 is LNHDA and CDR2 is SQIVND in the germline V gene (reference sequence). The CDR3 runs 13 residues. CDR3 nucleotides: TGTGCCAGTAGTAAAAACAGGGGCAACGAGCAGTACTTC. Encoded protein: CASSKNRGNEQYF.

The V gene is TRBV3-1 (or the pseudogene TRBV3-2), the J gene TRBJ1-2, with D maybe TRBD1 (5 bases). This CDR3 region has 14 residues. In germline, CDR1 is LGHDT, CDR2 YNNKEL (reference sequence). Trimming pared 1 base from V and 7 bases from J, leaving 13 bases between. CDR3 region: CASSQVEGASGYTF. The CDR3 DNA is TGTGCCAGCAGCCAAGTCGAAGGGGCCTCTGGCTACACCTTC.

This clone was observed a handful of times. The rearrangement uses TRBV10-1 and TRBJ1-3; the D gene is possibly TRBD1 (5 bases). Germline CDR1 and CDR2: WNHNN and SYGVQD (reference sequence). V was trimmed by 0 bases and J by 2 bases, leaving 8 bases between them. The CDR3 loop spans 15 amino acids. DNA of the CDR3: TGCGCCAGCAGTGAGTCGTCCAGGGCTGGAAACACCATATATTTT. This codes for CASSESSRAGNTIYF.

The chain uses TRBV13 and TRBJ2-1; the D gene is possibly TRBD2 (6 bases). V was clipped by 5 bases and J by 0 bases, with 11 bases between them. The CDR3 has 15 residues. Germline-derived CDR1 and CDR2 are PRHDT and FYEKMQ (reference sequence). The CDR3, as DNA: TGTGCCAGCAGCCCCGGACTACACTCCTACAATGAGCAGTTCTTC. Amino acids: CASSPGLHSYNEQFF.